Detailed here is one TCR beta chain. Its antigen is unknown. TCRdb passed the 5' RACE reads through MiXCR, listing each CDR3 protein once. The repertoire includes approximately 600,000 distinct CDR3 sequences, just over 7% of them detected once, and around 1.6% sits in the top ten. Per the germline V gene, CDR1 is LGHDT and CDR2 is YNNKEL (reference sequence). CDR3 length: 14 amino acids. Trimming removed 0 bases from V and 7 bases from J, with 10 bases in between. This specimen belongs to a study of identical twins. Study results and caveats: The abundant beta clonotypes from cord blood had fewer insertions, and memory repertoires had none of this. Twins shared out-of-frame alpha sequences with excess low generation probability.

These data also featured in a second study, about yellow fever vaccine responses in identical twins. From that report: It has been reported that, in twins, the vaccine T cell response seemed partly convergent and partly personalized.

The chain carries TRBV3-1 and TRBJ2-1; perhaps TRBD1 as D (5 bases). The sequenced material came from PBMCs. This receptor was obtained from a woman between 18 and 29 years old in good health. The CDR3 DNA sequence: TGTGCCAGCAGCCAAGACCCAGGGTCAAATGAGCAGTTCTTC. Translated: CASSQDPGSNEQFF.